The sample holds many counts of the clone carrying this T cell receptor (beta chain). Antigen unknown. Unique molecular identifiers were built into the TCRbeta library. TCRdb used MiXCR to reprocess the PCR reads, holding one entry per CDR3 protein. The data show hundreds of thousands of distinct CDR3 sequences, about an eighth seen once. The sample is drawn from a study of T-cell reconstitution after alpha-beta-depleted transplantation in children. The trim removed 0 bases at V and 2 bases at J, leaving 1 base unmatched. The CDR3 consists of 15 residues. In germline, CDR1 is SEHNR, CDR2 FQNEAQ (reference sequence). Study-wide findings and caveats: One year after transplant, T-cell counts and diversity came mostly from newly produced T cells. Where alpha-beta T cells came from about two months after transplant was reportedly several hundred expanded graft clones.

V and J are TRBV7-9 and TRBJ2-3; 8 bases are a match to TRBD2. The source material was PBMCs, sampled before TCRalphabeta/CD19-depleted stem cell transplant. This TCR came from a girl between 2 and 10 years old with congenital amegakaryocytic thrombocytopenia, due to receive a stem cell transplant. Here the CDR3 reads CASSLASGVTDTQYF. The DNA of the CDR3 is TGTGCCAGCAGCTTAGCTAGCGGGGTCACAGATACGCAGTATTTT.